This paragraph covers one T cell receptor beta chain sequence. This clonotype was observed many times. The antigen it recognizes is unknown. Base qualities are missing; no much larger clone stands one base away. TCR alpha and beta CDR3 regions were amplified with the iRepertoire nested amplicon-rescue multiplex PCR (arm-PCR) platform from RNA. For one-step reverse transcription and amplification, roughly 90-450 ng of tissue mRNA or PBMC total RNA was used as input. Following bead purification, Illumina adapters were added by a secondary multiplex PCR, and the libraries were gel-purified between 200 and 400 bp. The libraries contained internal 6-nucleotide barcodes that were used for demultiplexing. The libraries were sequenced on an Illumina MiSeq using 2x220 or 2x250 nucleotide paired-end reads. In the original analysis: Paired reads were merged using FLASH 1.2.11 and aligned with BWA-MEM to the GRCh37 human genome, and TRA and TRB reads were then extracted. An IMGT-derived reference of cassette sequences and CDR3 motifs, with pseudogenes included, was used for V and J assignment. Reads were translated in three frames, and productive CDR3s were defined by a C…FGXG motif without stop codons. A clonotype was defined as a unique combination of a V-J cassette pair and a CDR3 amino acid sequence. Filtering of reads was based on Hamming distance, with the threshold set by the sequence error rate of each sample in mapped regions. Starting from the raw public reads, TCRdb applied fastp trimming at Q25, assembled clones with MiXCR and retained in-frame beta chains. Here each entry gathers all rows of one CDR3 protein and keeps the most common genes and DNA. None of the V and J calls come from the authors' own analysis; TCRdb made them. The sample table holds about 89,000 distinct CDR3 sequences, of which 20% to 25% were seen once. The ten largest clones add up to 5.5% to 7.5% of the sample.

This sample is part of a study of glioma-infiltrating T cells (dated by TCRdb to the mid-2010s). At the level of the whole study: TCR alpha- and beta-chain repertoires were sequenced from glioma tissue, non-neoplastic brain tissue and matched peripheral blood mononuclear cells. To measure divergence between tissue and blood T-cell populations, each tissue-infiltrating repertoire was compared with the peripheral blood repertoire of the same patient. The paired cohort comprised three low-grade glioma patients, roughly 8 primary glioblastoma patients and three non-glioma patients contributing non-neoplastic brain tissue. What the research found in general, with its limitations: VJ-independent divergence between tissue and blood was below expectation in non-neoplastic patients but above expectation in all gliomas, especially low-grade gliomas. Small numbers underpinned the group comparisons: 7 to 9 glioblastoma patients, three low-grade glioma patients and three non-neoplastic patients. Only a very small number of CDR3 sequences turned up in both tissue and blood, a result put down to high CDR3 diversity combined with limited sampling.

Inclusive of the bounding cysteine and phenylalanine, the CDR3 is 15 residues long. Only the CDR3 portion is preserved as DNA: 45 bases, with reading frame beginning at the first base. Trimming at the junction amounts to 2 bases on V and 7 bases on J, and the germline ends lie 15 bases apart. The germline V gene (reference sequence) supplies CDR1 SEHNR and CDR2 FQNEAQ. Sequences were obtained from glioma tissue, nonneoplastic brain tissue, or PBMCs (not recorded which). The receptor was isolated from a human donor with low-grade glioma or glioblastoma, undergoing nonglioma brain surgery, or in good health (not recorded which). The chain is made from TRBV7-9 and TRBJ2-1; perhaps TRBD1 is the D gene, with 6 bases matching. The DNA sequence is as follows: TGTGCCAGCAGCTTAAAACAGGGATATGAGAATGAGCAGTTCTTC. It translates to CASSLKQGYENEQFF. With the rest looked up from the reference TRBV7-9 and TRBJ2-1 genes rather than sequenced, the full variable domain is DTGVSQNPRHKITKRGQNVTFRCDPISEHNRLYWYRQTLGQGPEFLTYFQNEAQLEKSRLLSDRFSAERPKGSFSTLEIQRTEQGDSAMYLCASSLKQGYENEQFFGPGTRLTVL.